These 30 T cell receptor beta chains originate from one sample sequenced in a study of OX40 agonist ivuxolimab in advanced cancers. Libraries were prepared by immunoSEQ multiplex PCR; TCRdb keeps only in-frame clonotypes and omits some of them. The sample records 25,000 to 30,000 clones, almost 85% being singletons. Specimen: CD4+ or CD8+ T cells sorted from blood, collected in a trial of the OX40 agonist ivuxolimab. The source is an adult with an advanced solid tumor such as melanoma, head and neck, liver or kidney cancer.

The V call is TRBV10-3, the J call TRBJ1-3; no firm D call. CDR3 length equals 15 residues. CDR1 is ENHRY, CDR2 SYGVKD, per germline. V lost 4 bases and J lost 6, with 16 bases in between. DNA for the CDR3: TGTGCCATCAGTGGCCCCTCCCGGGATTTAAACACCATATATTTT. It yields the protein CAISGPSRDLNTIYF.

The rearrangement links TRBV5-1 to TRBJ1-1; the match to TRBD1 covers 8 bases. The germline gives CDR1 SGHRS, CDR2 YFSETQ. The CDR3 is 14 residues long. Unmatched junction bases numbered 4, after V lost 5 bases and J lost 1 base. The CDR3 DNA reads as TGCGCCAGCAGACAGGGGGGACCGAACACTGAAGCTTTCTTT. Encoded protein: CASRQGGPNTEAFF.

This chain links TRBV25-1 with TRBJ2-5; no clear D gene. The CDR3 totals 13 residues. V was cut by 5 bases and J by 5 bases, with 12 bases left in between. Germline V gene lookup returns CDR1 MGHDK and CDR2 SYGVNS. This CDR3 is CASSSYGPETQYF. CDR3 DNA sequence: TGTGCCAGCAGTTCCTATGGGCCGGAGACCCAGTACTTC.

This chain joins TRBV9 and TRBJ2-7; the D gene is possibly TRBD1 (5 bases). V was clipped by 3 bases and J by 4 bases, with 5 bases between them. The CDR3 sequence is 11 residues long. CDR1 is SGDLS, CDR2 YYNGEE, per germline. The CDR3: CASSEGYEQYF. CDR3 bases: TGTGCCAGCAGCGAGGGGTACGAGCAGTACTTC.

J is TRBJ2-3 and V is TRBV6-5; 12 bases are a match to TRBD1. The length of the CDR3 is 14 residues. V dropped 6 bases and J dropped 5; count of bases not matched to a gene: 3. The germline CDR1 and CDR2 sequences are MNHEY and SVGAGI. As DNA, the CDR3 is TGTGCCAGCAGGGGACAGGGGGCAAAAGATACGCAGTATTTT. It yields the protein CASRGQGAKDTQYF.

The genes are TRBV13 and TRBJ2-1, with 7 bases lining up with TRBD2. The germline V gene encodes CDR1 PRHDT and CDR2 FYEKMQ (reference sequence). This CDR3 has 14 amino acids. Unmatched junction bases numbered 5, after V lost 7 bases and J lost 2 bases. The CDR3, as DNA: TGTGCCAGCAACTCCCGGGGGGCCTACAATGAGCAGTTCTTC. This translates into CASNSRGAYNEQFF.

The V and J genes are TRBV27 and TRBJ2-1, with D hard to call. CDR1 and CDR2 from the germline V gene are MNHEY and SMNVEV (reference sequence). This CDR3 is 13 amino acids long. Trimming took 4 bases from V and 6 from J, leaving 10 bases between them. This CDR3 reads CASSYYLGNEQFF. In DNA, the CDR3 is TGTGCCAGCAGTTACTATTTGGGCAATGAGCAGTTCTTC.

This sequence joins TRBV9 and TRBJ2-1; a weak D match, TRBD2 (7 bases). Deletions cut 0 bases from V and 9 bases from J, with 13 bases between. There are 14 residues in the CDR3. The germline CDR1 and CDR2 sequences are SGDLS and YYNGEE. The CDR3: CASSVARGGVEQFF. The CDR3 DNA is TGTGCCAGCAGCGTAGCGAGGGGGGGGGTTGAGCAGTTCTTC.

The chain employs TRBV11-2 and TRBJ2-5; D may be TRBD1 (6 bases). The CDR3 contains 16 residues. V lost 1 base and J lost 5, with 17 bases in between. The germline CDR1 and CDR2 sequences are SGHAT and FQNNGV. The CDR3 nucleotides are TGTGCCAGCAGCTTAGTGATGGGCCTGAGGGGGGAGACCCAGTACTTC. Protein sequence: CASSLVMGLRGETQYF.

The chain has TRBV7-4 and TRBJ1-5; 10 nucleotides align to TRBD1. CDR1 is SGHVT and CDR2 is SQSDAQ in the germline V gene. V was clipped by 4 bases and J by 6 bases; unmatched bases: 18. The CDR3 has 19 residues. CDR3 amino acids: CASSSKCYARDRGGQPQHF. The CDR3 nucleotides read TGTGCCAGCAGCTCGAAATGTTATGCCCGGGACAGGGGAGGTCAGCCCCAGCATTTT.

The V gene is TRBV7-2, the J gene TRBJ2-7; 7 bases are a match to TRBD2. V shed 4 bases, J shed 2 bases, and the junction held 5 bases outside the gene matches. Germline values: CDR1 SGHTA, CDR2 FQGNSA. CDR3 length: 14 residues. This chain's CDR3 is CASSYPSGPYEQYF. DNA of the CDR3: TGTGCCAGCAGCTACCCTAGCGGTCCCTACGAGCAGTACTTC.

CDR3 sequence reads: CASSYRDRNYGYTF. The DNA of the CDR3 is TGTGCCAGCAGTTACCGGGACAGGAACTATGGCTACACCTTC. The chain recombines TRBV6-6 with TRBJ1-2; 8 bases are a match to TRBD1. CDR3 length: 14 amino acids. Germline lookup yields CDR1 MNHNY and CDR2 SVGAGI (reference sequence). The V gene end was trimmed by 2 bases and the J gene end by 2 bases; junction bases not matched to a gene: 1.

V is TRBV5-1 and J is TRBJ2-7, with D possibly matching TRBD2 (5 bases). Germline assignment: CDR1 SGHRS and CDR2 YFSETQ. Trimming took off 0 bases at V and 2 bases at J, with 9 bases between the two ends. The CDR3 is made up of 14 amino acids. The CDR3 coding sequence is TGCGCCAGCAGCTTGGGAGCGGCGACCTACGAGCAGTACTTC. This codes for CASSLGAATYEQYF.

This chain connects TRBV28 to TRBJ1-2; tentative D call: TRBD1 (6 bases). The CDR3 extends over 16 amino acids. Germline CDR1 MDHEN, CDR2 SYDVKM. V shed 2 bases and J shed 8 bases, with 21 bases lying between them. The CDR3 loop is CASSLEGGGHRIGYTF. DNA of the CDR3: TGTGCCAGCAGTTTAGAAGGGGGGGGGCACCGTATCGGCTACACCTTC.

The V and J genes are TRBV6-5 and TRBJ1-5; D is unclear. Germline-derived CDR1 and CDR2 are MNHEY and SVGAGI. The CDR3 covers 13 residues. Trimming removed 5 bases from V and 5 bases from J, with 10 bases in between. The chain's CDR3 is CASSIYRDQPQHF. The CDR3 bases are TGTGCCAGCAGTATTTATCGGGATCAGCCCCAGCATTTT.

The chain combines TRBV7-8 with TRBJ1-1; a weak D match, TRBD1 (6 bases). The CDR3 contains 17 residues. Trimming took 5 bases from V and 5 from J, leaving 24 bases between them. Germline-derived CDR1 and CDR2 are SGHVS and FQNEAQ. As DNA, the CDR3 is TGTGCCAGCAGCCTATGGCCTGGGGGCGGTGTAGGTACTGAAGCTTTCTTT. It codes for CASSLWPGGGVGTEAFF.

This clone was seen just once. V and J are TRBV10-2 and TRBJ1-1; D is unresolved. The CDR3 spans 11 residues. The V and J ends lost 8 bases and 4 bases respectively, with 8 bases between them. The germline V gene has CDR1 WSHSY and CDR2 SAAADI. The CDR3 DNA reads as TGCGCCAGCCGAGTGGGCACTGAAGCTTTCTTT. The encoded protein is CASRVGTEAFF.

The V call is TRBV27, the J call TRBJ2-5, with TRBD2 matching over 15 bases. The DNA end favors TRBJ2-7, so the J call may be wrong. Germline assignment: CDR1 MNHEY and CDR2 SMNVEV (reference sequence). The CDR3 covers 16 residues. The CDR3 DNA sequence: TGTGCCAGCAGTTTAGGGACTAGCGGGGGGATCAACGAGCAGTACTTC. It yields the protein CASSLGTSGGINEQYF.

J is TRBJ2-1 and V is TRBV28; D possibly matches TRBD1 or TRBD2 (5 bases each). Trimming shortened V by 5 bases and J by 8 bases, and 16 bases separated the two germline ends. Germline V gene lookup returns CDR1 MDHEN and CDR2 SYDVKM. The CDR3 is 14 residues long. In nucleotides, the CDR3 is TGTGCCAGCAGTCCCAGGTGGGGGATCGATGAGCAGTTCTTC. As protein: CASSPRWGIDEQFF. The whole variable domain, remainder taken from reference TRBV28 and TRBJ2-1, is DVKVTQSSRYLVKRTGEKVFLECVQDMDHENMFWYRQDPGLGLRLIYFSYDVKMKEKGDIPEGYSVSREKKERFSLILESASTNQTSMYLCASSPRWGIDEQFFGPGTRLTVL.

The rearrangement uses TRBV14 and TRBJ2-7; tentatively, D is TRBD2 (6 bases). This CDR3 comprises 15 residues. Germline CDR1 is SGHDN and CDR2 is FVKESK. Deletions cut 0 bases from V and 4 bases from J, with 13 bases between. The DNA of the CDR3 is TGTGCCAGCAGCCAAGATCGTGGGAGGCAATACGAGCAGTACTTC. Its protein is CASSQDRGRQYEQYF. The whole variable domain, remainder taken from reference TRBV14 and TRBJ2-7, is EAGVTQFPSHSVIEKGQTVTLRCDPISGHDNLYWYRRVMGKEIKFLLHFVKESKQDESGMPNNRFLAERTGGTYSTLKVQPAELEDSGVYFCASSQDRGRQYEQYFGPGTRLTVT.

This clone has only a few counts. This chain links TRBV25-1 with TRBJ1-2; maybe TRBD1 (5 bases). With 5 bases removed from V and 8 bases from J, the gap between germline ends came to 15 bases. The CDR3 extends over 13 amino acids. The germline gives CDR1 MGHDK, CDR2 SYGVNS. The CDR3 protein is CASSIGEFTGYTF. The CDR3 region has the DNA TGTGCCAGCAGTATAGGGGAGTTCACCGGCTACACCTTC.

CDR3 loop: CASSLWGRGENEQYF. In nucleotides, the CDR3 is TGTGCCAGCAGCTTATGGGGGCGTGGGGAGAACGAGCAGTACTTC. The chain links TRBV13 to TRBJ2-7; TRBD1 might be the D (6 bases). The CDR3 totals 15 residues. Germline-derived CDR1 and CDR2 are PRHDT and FYEKMQ (reference sequence). V was cut by 2 bases and J by 5 bases, with 16 bases left in between.

The gene calls are TRBV5-6 and TRBJ1-5; the D is unclear. V lost 0 bases, J lost 3 bases, and 7 bases lay in between. The CDR3 length is 14 residues. Per the germline V gene, CDR1 is SGHDT and CDR2 is YYEEEE. CDR3 nucleotides: TGTGCCAGCAGCTTGGGAATCTTCAATCAGCCCCAGCATTTT. It specifies CASSLGIFNQPQHF.

This chain joins TRBV19 and TRBJ1-3; D unresolved. Looked up from germline, CDR1 is LNHDA and CDR2 is SQIVND (reference sequence). The length of the CDR3 is 12 residues. The V end was cut by 4 bases, the J end by 4 bases, with 5 bases between. CDR3 sequence reads: CASSTSGNTIYF. In nucleotides, the CDR3 is TGTGCCAGTAGTACATCCGGAAACACCATATATTTT.

CDR3 sequence: CASSSRFDEQFF. CDR3 nucleotide sequence: TGTGCCAGCAGTTCGCGGTTCGATGAGCAGTTCTTC. The chain employs TRBV27 and TRBJ2-1; D is ambiguous. The CDR3 consists of 12 residues. Trimming took 4 bases from V and 8 from J, leaving 9 bases between them. Looked up from germline, CDR1 is MNHEY and CDR2 is SMNVEV (reference sequence).

The chain carries TRBV6-1 and TRBJ1-1; D is unresolved. The CDR3 extends over 14 amino acids. CDR1 MNHNS and CDR2 SASEGT come from the germline V gene. The germline V and J ends were trimmed by 5 bases and 0 bases, with 10 bases remaining between them. The CDR3 sequence is CASSSDMMNTEAFF. The CDR3, as DNA: TGTGCCAGCAGTTCTGACATGATGAACACTGAAGCTTTCTTT.

The chain combines TRBV7-9 with TRBJ2-7, with a possible D match to TRBD2 (5 bases). Trimming removed 5 bases at V and 4 bases at J, with 15 bases between. The germline gives CDR1 SEHNR, CDR2 FQNEAQ (reference sequence). The CDR3 is 14 residues long. The CDR3 DNA reads TGTGCCAGCAGCCTCAGCGGTACTTGGTACGAGCAGTACTTC. This translates into CASSLSGTWYEQYF.

CDR3 in DNA: TGTGCCAGCAGTCCTTTCGGGGTTACTAGCACAGATACGCAGTATTTT. It codes for CASSPFGVTSTDTQYF. V and J are TRBV27 and TRBJ2-3, with D tentatively TRBD2 (5 bases). CDR1 MNHEY and CDR2 SMNVEV come from the germline V gene (reference sequence). V was trimmed by 5 bases and J by 0 bases, leaving 15 bases between them. The CDR3 has 16 residues.

The gene calls are TRBV6-1 and TRBJ1-2; the D gene is possibly TRBD1 (6 bases). This CDR3 is built from 13 residues. V dropped 6 bases and J dropped 6 bases, with 14 bases sitting between them. Looked up from germline, CDR1 is MNHNS and CDR2 is SASEGT. The CDR3 here is CASSLTGFHGYTF. The CDR3 DNA reads as TGTGCCAGCAGCCTAACAGGGTTCCATGGCTACACCTTC.

The chain carries TRBV27 and TRBJ1-2; D gene uncertain. This CDR3 has 15 amino acids. Germline assignment: CDR1 MNHEY and CDR2 SMNVEV (reference sequence). The germline V and J ends were trimmed by 3 bases and 1 base, with 12 bases remaining between them. CDR3 in amino acids: CASSFAGNFNYGYTF. DNA of the CDR3: TGTGCCAGCAGTTTCGCGGGGAACTTTAACTATGGCTACACCTTC.